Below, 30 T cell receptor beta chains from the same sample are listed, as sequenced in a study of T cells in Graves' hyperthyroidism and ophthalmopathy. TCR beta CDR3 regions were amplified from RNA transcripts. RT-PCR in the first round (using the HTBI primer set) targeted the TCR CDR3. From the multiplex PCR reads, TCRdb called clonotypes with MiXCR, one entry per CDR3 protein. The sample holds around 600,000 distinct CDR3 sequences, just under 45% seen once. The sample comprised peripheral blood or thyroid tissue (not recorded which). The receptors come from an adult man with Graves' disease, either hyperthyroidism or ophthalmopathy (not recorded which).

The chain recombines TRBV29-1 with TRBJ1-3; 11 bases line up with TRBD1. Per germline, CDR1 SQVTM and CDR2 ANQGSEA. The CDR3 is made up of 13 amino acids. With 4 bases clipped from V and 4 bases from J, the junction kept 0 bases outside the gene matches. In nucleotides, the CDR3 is TGCAGCGTTGGGACAGGGGGCGGAAACACCATATATTTT. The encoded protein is CSVGTGGGNTIYF.

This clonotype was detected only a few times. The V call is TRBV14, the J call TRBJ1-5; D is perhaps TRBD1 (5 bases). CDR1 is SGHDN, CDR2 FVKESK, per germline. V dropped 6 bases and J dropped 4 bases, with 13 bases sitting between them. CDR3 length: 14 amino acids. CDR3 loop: CASRSGTRNQPQHF. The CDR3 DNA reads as TGTGCCAGCAGATCGGGGACCAGAAATCAGCCCCAGCATTTT.

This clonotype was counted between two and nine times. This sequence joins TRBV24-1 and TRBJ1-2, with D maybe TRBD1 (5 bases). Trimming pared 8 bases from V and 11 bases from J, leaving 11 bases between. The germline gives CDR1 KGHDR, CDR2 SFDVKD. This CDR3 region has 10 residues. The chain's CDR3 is CATIDGGYTF. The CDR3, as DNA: TGTGCCACCATTGACGGGGGATACACCTTC.

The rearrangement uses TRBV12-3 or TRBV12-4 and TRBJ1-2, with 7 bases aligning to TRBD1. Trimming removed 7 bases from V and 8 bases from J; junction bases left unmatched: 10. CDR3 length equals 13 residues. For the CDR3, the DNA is TGTGCCAGCAAGGGGGCGTTGGGTTTAGGCTACACCTTC. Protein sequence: CASKGALGLGYTF.

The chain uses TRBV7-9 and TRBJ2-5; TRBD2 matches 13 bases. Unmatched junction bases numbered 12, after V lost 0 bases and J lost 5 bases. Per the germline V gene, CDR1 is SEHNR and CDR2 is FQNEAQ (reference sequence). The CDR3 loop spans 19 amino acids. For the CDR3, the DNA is TGTGCCAGCAGCTTAGCGTTAGGGACTAGCGGGGCCCAAATGGAGACCCAGTACTTC. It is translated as CASSLALGTSGAQMETQYF. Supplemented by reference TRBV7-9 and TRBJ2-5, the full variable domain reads DTGVSQNPRHKITKRGQNVTFRCDPISEHNRLYWYRQTLGQGPEFLTYFQNEAQLEKSRLLSDRFSAERPKGSFSTLEIQRTEQGDSAMYLCASSLALGTSGAQMETQYFGPGTRLLVL.

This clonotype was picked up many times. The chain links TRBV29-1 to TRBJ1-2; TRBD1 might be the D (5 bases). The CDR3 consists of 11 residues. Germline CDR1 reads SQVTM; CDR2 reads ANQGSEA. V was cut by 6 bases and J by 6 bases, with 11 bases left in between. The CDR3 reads CSVGQGHGYTF. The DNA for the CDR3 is TGCAGCGTAGGCCAGGGCCATGGCTACACCTTC. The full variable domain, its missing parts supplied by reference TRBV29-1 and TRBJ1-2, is SAVISQKPSRDICQRGTSLTIQCQVDSQVTMMFWYRQQPGQSLTLIATANQGSEATYESGFVIDKFPISRPNLTFSTLTVSNMSPEDSSIYLCSVGQGHGYTFGSGTRLTVV.

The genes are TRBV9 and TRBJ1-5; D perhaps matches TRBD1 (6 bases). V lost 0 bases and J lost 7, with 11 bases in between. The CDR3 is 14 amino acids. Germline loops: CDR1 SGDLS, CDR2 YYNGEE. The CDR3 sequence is CASSVGQAPQPQHF. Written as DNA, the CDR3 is TGTGCCAGCAGCGTAGGACAGGCCCCCCAGCCCCAGCATTTT.

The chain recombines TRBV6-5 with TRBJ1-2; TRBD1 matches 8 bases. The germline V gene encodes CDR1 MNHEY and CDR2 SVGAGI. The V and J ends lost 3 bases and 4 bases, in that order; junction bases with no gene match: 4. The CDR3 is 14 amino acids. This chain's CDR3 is CASSYGTGGYGYTF. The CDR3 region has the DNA TGTGCCAGCAGTTATGGGACAGGAGGCTATGGCTACACCTTC.

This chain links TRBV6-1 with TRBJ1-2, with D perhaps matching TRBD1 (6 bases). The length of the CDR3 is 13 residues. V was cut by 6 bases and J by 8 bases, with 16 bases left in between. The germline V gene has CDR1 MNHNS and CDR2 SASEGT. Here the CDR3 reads CASSWDIRSGYTF. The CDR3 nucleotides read TGTGCCAGCAGCTGGGACATACGCTCGGGCTACACCTTC.

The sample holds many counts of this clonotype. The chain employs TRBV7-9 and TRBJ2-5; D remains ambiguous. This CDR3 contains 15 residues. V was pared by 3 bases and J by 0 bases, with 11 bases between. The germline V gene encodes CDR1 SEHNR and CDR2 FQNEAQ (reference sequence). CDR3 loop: CASSFDYRDQETQYF. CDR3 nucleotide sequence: TGTGCCAGCAGCTTCGATTACCGGGACCAAGAGACCCAGTACTTC.

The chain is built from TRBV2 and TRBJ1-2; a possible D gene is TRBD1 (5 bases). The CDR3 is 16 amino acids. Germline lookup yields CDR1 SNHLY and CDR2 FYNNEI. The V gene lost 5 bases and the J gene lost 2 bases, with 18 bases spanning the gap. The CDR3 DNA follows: TGTGCCAGCAGTTTACTAGGGACGGAGATAAACTATGGCTACACCTTC. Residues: CASSLLGTEINYGYTF.

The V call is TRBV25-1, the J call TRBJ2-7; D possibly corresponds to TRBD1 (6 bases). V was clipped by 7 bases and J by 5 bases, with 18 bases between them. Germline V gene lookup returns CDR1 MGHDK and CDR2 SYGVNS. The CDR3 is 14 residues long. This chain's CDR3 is CASNPYQGINEQYF. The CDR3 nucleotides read TGTGCCAGCAACCCTTACCAGGGGATCAACGAGCAGTACTTC.

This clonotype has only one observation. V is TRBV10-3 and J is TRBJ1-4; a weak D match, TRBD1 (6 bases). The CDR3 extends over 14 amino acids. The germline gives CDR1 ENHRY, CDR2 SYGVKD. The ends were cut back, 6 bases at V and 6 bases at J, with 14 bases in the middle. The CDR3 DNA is TGTGCCATCAGCGGGGGGCAGAGGCATGAAAAACTGTTTTTT. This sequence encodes CAISGGQRHEKLFF.

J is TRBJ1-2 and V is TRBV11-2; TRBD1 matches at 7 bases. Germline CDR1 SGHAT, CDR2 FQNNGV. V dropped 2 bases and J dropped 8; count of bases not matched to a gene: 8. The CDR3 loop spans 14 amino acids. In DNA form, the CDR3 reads TGTGCCAGCAGCTTATATGACAGGGAATGGGGCTACACCTTC. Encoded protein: CASSLYDREWGYTF.

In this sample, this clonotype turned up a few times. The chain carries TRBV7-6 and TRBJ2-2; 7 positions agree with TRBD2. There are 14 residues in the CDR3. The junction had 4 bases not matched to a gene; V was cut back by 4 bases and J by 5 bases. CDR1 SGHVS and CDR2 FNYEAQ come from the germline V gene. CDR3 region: CASSWGDYTGELFF. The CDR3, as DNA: TGTGCCAGCAGCTGGGGGGACTATACCGGGGAGCTGTTTTTT.

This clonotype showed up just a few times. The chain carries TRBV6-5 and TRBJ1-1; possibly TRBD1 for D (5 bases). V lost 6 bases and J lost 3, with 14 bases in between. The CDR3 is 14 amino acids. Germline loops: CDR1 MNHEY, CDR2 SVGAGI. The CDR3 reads CASSGLIGDTEAFF. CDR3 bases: TGTGCCAGCAGCGGGCTTATAGGGGACACTGAAGCTTTCTTT.

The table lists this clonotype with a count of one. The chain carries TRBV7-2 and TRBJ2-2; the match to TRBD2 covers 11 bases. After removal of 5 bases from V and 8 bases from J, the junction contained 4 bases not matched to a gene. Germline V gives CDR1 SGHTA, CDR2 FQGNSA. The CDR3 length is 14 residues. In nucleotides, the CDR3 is TGTGCCAGCAGCCAAGTAGCGGGAGGGGGGGAGCTGTTTTTT. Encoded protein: CASSQVAGGGELFF.

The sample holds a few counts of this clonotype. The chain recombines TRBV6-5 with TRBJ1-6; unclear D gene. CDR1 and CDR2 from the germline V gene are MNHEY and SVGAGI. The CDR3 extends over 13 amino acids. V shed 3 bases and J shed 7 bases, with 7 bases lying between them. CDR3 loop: CASSYFGNSPLHF. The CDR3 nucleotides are TGTGCCAGCAGTTATTTCGGGAATTCACCCCTCCACTTT.

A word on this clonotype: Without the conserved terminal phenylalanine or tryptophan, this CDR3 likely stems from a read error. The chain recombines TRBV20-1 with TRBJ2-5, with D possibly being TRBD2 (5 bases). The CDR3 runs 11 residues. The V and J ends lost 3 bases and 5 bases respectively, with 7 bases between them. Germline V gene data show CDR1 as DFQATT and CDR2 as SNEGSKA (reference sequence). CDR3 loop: CSASGGETQYL. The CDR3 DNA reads TGCAGTGCTAGCGGCGGGGAGACCCAGTACTTG.

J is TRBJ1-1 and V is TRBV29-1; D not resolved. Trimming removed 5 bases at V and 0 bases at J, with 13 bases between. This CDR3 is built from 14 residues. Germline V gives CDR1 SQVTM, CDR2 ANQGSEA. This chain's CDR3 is CSVRRVGMNTEAFF. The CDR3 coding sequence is TGCAGCGTTAGGAGGGTTGGCATGAACACTGAAGCTTTCTTT.

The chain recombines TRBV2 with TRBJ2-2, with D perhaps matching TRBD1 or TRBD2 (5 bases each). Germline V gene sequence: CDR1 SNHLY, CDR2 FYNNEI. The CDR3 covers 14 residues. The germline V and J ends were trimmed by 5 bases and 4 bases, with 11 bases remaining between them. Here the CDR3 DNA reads TGTGCCAGCAGTCCTGGGGACGGCACCGGGGAGCTGTTTTTT. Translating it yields CASSPGDGTGELFF.

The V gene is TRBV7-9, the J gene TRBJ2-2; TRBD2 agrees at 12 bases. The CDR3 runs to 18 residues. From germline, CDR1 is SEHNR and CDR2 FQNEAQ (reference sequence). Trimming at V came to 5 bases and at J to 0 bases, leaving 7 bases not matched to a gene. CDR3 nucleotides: TGTGCCAGCAGCGTGACTAGCGGGAGTTCCCCGAACACCGGGGAGCTGTTTTTT. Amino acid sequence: CASSVTSGSSPNTGELFF.

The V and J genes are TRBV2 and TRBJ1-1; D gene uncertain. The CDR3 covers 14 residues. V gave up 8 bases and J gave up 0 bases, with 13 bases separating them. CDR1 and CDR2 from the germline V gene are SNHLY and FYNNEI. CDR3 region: CASSPPSMNTEAFF. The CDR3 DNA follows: TGTGCCAGCTCCCCCCCAAGTATGAACACTGAAGCTTTCTTT.

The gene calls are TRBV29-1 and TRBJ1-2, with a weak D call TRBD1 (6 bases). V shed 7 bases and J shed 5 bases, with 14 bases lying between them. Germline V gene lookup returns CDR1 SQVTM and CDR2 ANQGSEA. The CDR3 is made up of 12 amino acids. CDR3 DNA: TGCAGCGCCATACAGGGTGGTTATGGCTACACCTTC. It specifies CSAIQGGYGYTF.

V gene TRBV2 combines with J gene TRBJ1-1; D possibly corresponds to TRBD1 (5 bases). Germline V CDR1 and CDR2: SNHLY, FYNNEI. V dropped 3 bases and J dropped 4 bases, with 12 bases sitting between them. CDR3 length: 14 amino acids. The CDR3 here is CASSDRAGTTEAFF. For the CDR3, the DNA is TGTGCCAGCAGTGATAGGGCAGGGACCACTGAAGCTTTCTTT.

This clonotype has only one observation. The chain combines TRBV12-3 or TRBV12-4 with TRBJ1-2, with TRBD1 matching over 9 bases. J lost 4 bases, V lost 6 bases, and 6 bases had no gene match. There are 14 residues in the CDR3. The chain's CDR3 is CASSYGQGLYGYTF. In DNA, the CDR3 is TGTGCCAGCAGCTACGGACAGGGGCTCTATGGCTACACCTTC.

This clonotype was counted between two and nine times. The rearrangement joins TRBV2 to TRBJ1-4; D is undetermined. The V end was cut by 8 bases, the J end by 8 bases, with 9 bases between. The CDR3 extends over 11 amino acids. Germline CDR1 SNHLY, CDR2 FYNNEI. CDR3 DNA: TGTGCCAGCCGGACGGGGGAAAAACTGTTTTTT. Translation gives CASRTGEKLFF.

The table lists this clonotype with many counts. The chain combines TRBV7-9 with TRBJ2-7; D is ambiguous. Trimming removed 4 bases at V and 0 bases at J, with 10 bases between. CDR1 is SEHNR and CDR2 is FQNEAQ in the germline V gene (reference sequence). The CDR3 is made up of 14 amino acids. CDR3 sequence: CASSSPWSSYEQYF. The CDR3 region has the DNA TGTGCCAGCAGCTCGCCATGGAGCTCCTACGAGCAGTACTTC. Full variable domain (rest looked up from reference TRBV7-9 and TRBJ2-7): DTGVSQNPRHKITKRGQNVTFRCDPISEHNRLYWYRQTLGQGPEFLTYFQNEAQLEKSRLLSDRFSAERPKGSFSTLEIQRTEQGDSAMYLCASSSPWSSYEQYFGPGTRLTVT.

This CDR3 reads CASSLKGPGEQYF. The DNA of the CDR3 is TGCGCCAGCAGCTTAAAGGGCCCGGGCGAGCAGTACTTC. This sequence joins TRBV5-1 and TRBJ2-7; no clear D. CDR1 is SGHRS, CDR2 YFSETQ, per germline. Trimming left V 2 bases short and J 6 bases short, with 12 bases between. This CDR3 region has 13 residues.

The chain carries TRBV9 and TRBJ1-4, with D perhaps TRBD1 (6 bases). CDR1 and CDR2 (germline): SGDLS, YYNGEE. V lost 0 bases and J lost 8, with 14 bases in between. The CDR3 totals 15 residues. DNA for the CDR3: TGTGCCAGCAGCGTAGAGGGCGGGGGCAACGAAAAACTGTTTTTT. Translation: CASSVEGGGNEKLFF.